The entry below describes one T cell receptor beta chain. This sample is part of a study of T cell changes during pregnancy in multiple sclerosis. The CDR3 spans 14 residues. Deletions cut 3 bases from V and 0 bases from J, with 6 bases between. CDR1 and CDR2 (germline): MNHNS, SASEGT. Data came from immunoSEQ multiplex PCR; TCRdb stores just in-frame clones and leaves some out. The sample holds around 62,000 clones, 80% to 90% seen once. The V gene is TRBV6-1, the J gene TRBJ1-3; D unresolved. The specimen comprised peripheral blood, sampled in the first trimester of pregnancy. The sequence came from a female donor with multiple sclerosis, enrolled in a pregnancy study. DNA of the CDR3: TGTGCCAGCAGTGAGTTCCTCTCTGGAAACACCATATATTTT. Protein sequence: CASSEFLSGNTIYF.